The 23 T cell receptor beta chains given below trace back to one sample, sequenced in a study of cytomegalovirus exposure and HLA in healthy donors. Vbeta (60) and Jbeta (13) primers were used in the PCR. Generated by immunoSEQ multiplex PCR, the TCRdb table keeps only in-frame clones and is missing some. The sample has tens of thousands of clones, around 80% seen once; the top ten hold 4.4%. Input material: PBMCs. Receptor source: a male donor in good health and CMV-seropositive.

The genes are TRBV7-9 and TRBJ2-1; D may be TRBD1 (5 bases). Between the trimmed V and J ends, which lost 5 bases and 7 bases, there was a span of 15 bases. CDR3 length: 14 amino acids. Germline CDR1 reads SEHNR; CDR2 reads FQNEAQ (reference sequence). CDR3 region: CASSTRQNLNEQFF. The CDR3, as DNA: TGTGCCAGCAGCACCCGACAGAATCTGAATGAGCAGTTCTTC.

The V gene is TRBV15, the J gene TRBJ2-7; 7 nucleotides match TRBD2. This CDR3 is built from 15 residues. Germline V gives CDR1 LNHNV, CDR2 YYDKDF (reference sequence). V lost 4 bases, J lost 3 bases, and 9 bases stayed unmatched. The CDR3 region is CATSIYSGTSYEQYF. The CDR3 nucleotides are TGTGCCACCAGCATATACAGCGGGACGAGCTACGAGCAGTACTTC.

The gene calls are TRBV28 and TRBJ1-1; D not certain. The germline gives CDR1 MDHEN, CDR2 SYDVKM. CDR3 length: 16 amino acids. Trimming pared 8 bases from V and 2 bases from J, leaving 21 bases between. CDR3 region: CASPPGGRQLNTEAFF. The DNA for the CDR3 is TGTGCCAGCCCCCCCGGAGGGAGGCAGTTAAACACTGAAGCTTTCTTT.

The chain carries TRBV6-5 and TRBJ1-5; possibly TRBD1 for D (6 bases). The CDR3 runs to 13 residues. V was trimmed by 7 bases and J by 2 bases, leaving 9 bases between them. CDR1 and CDR2 from the germline V gene are MNHEY and SVGAGI. CDR3 residues: CASKGGGNQPQHF. The CDR3, as DNA: TGTGCCAGCAAGGGGGGGGGCAATCAGCCCCAGCATTTT.

The chain recombines TRBV29-1 with TRBJ1-2, with a possible D match to TRBD1 (5 bases). Germline values: CDR1 SQVTM, CDR2 ANQGSEA. The V and J ends lost 3 bases and 4 bases respectively, with 18 bases between them. The length of the CDR3 is 15 residues. As DNA, the CDR3 is TGCAGCGTTGACCCCGGTGAGACAGAAGTCTATGGCTACACCTTC. It is translated as CSVDPGETEVYGYTF.

The CDR3 nucleotides are TGTGCCAGTAGTGTGGGGACAGGGGGCATCTACGAGCAGTACTTC. It is translated as CASSVGTGGIYEQYF. The rearrangement joins TRBV19 to TRBJ2-7; 12 nucleotides align to TRBD1. In germline, CDR1 is LNHDA, CDR2 SQIVND (reference sequence). V was pared by 5 bases and J by 3 bases, with 5 bases of the junction left unmatched. The CDR3 is 15 residues long.

This clone has a handful of counts. CDR3 sequence reads: CASSLSWGPRDWALHF. CDR3 bases: TGTGCCAGCAGTTTATCCTGGGGGCCCCGAGATTGGGCCCTCCACTTT. This rearrangement joins TRBV27 to TRBJ1-6; tentative D call: TRBD1 (6 bases). CDR1 is MNHEY and CDR2 is SMNVEV in the germline V gene (reference sequence). The length of the CDR3 is 16 residues. V shed 0 bases and J shed 14 bases, with 20 bases lying between them.

This clone turned up a few times. The gene calls are TRBV7-9 and TRBJ2-5; D remains ambiguous. The germline V and J ends were trimmed by 4 bases and 5 bases, with 11 bases remaining between them. This CDR3 is 13 amino acids long. Per the germline V gene, CDR1 is SEHNR and CDR2 is FQNEAQ (reference sequence). The CDR3 DNA follows: TGTGCCAGCAGCTCTCAGATGAGGGAGACCCAGTACTTC. Its translation is CASSSQMRETQYF.

The chain joins TRBV21-1 to TRBJ1-5; TRBD1 reflects the table's D call only, with no check against the DNA. TRBV21-1 is classified as a pseudogene. This CDR3 is 17 amino acids long. CDR3: CASSTAGGAYSNQPQHF. The DNA for the CDR3 is TGTGCCAGCAGCACGGCAGGGGGCGCTTATAGCAATCAGCCCCAGCATTTT.

The chain employs TRBV4-2 and TRBJ2-5, with 10 bases aligning to TRBD2. The CDR3 loop spans 18 amino acids. Germline CDR1 and CDR2: LGHNA and YNFKEQ. V was clipped by 4 bases and J by 4 bases; unmatched bases: 15. This CDR3 reads CASSPLMGAGTSAETQYF. CDR3 in DNA: TGTGCCAGCAGCCCACTCATGGGGGCGGGGACTAGCGCAGAGACCCAGTACTTC.

The chain links TRBV6-1 to TRBJ2-7; tentatively, D is TRBD1 (5 bases). The CDR3 totals 15 residues. The V gene's germline CDR1 is MNHNS and CDR2 SASEGT. V lost 3 bases and J lost 2, with 14 bases in between. This CDR3 reads CASSDRQGSTYEQYF. DNA of the CDR3: TGTGCCAGCAGTGATCGGCAGGGATCCACCTACGAGCAGTACTTC.

This clone was detected a few times. This sequence joins TRBV15 and TRBJ1-1; D gene unclear. Germline CDR1 reads LNHNV; CDR2 reads YYDKDF (reference sequence). Trimming left V 0 bases short and J 1 base short, with 12 bases between. This CDR3 has 16 amino acids. The CDR3 nucleotides read TGTGCCACCAGCAGAGATGGAGCGACGGAGAACACTGAAGCTTTCTTT. This gives the protein CATSRDGATENTEAFF. Filled out from reference TRBV15 and TRBJ1-1, the complete variable domain reads DAMVIQNPRYQVTQFGKPVTLSCSQTLNHNVMYWYQQKSSQAPKLLFHYYDKDFNNEADTPDNFQSRRPNTSFCFLDIRSPGLGDTAMYLCATSRDGATENTEAFFGQGTRLTVV.

The V call is TRBV11-2, the J call TRBJ2-5, with 8 positions matching TRBD2. The CDR3 consists of 16 residues. CDR1 is SGHAT, CDR2 FQNNGV, per germline. Losses at the gene ends were 6 bases for V and 2 bases for J; bases not matched to a gene: 11. CDR3 nucleotide sequence: TGTGCCAGCAGGCGTCCCGGGACTAGGCGACAAGAGACCCAGTACTTC. As protein: CASRRPGTRRQETQYF.

The CDR3 spells CASSQDPPGGGGATWTDTQYF. As DNA, the CDR3 is TGCGCCAGCAGCCAAGATCCCCCGGGAGGCGGGGGGGCAACTTGGACAGATACGCAGTATTTT. The chain has TRBV4-1 and TRBJ2-3; 9 bases are a match to TRBD2. The V segment lost 0 bases and the J segment 3 bases; nucleotides outside the gene matches: 19. Germline CDR1 and CDR2: MGHRA and YSYEKL. This CDR3 is built from 21 residues.

As concerns this clone: Given the absence of the conserved phenylalanine or tryptophan at the CDR3 end, a read error is likely. The chain uses TRBV2 and TRBJ1-4; the match to TRBD1 covers 11 bases. Unmatched junction bases numbered 9, after V lost 7 bases and J lost 8 bases. The CDR3 sequence is 15 residues long. CDR1 is SNHLY, CDR2 FYNNEI, per germline. The CDR3 sequence is CASNARTGGVEKLFV. The CDR3 DNA sequence: TGTGCCAGCAACGCGAGGACAGGGGGCGTCGAAAAACTGTTTGTT.

By sample share, this clone is medium-sized (0.01 to 0.1%). The gene calls are TRBV5-6 and TRBJ2-1; weak D call: TRBD1 (8 bases). V shed 0 bases and J shed 6 bases, with 16 bases lying between them. The V gene's germline CDR1 is SGHDT and CDR2 YYEEEE. CDR3 length: 16 amino acids. CDR3 DNA: TGTGCCAGCAGCTTGGCCCTACAGGGGGGGTTCAATGAGCAGTTCTTC. This encodes CASSLALQGGFNEQFF.

This clone was counted a single time. The chain combines TRBV2 with TRBJ1-3, with 9 positions matching TRBD1. J was trimmed by 6 bases and V by 6 bases; bases with no gene match: 6. From germline, CDR1 is SNHLY and CDR2 FYNNEI. The CDR3 loop spans 14 amino acids. CDR3 coding DNA: TGTGCCAGCAGAACCGGGACAGGGCCAAACACCATATATTTT. This gives the protein CASRTGTGPNTIYF.

The rearrangement uses TRBV19 and TRBJ2-5, with D possibly being TRBD2 (7 bases). The germline CDR1 and CDR2 sequences are LNHDA and SQIVND (reference sequence). CDR3 size: 15 residues. V dropped 4 bases and J dropped 5 bases, with 17 bases sitting between them. The CDR3 DNA is TGTGCCAGTAGTACCTCCAGGGGAGGGGGTGAGACCCAGTACTTC. Its translation is CASSTSRGGGETQYF.

The chain couples TRBV28 to TRBJ2-7; D remains ambiguous. The CDR3 spans 13 residues. The V and J ends lost 5 bases and 7 bases respectively, with 15 bases between them. The germline gives CDR1 MDHEN, CDR2 SYDVKM. The CDR3 reads CASSLTRGGEQYF. Written as DNA, the CDR3 is TGTGCCAGCAGTCTAACCCGAGGCGGTGAGCAGTACTTC. Filled out from reference TRBV28 and TRBJ2-7, the complete variable domain reads DVKVTQSSRYLVKRTGEKVFLECVQDMDHENMFWYRQDPGLGLRLIYFSYDVKMKEKGDIPEGYSVSREKKERFSLILESASTNQTSMYLCASSLTRGGEQYFGPGTRLTVT.

This clone has just one count. This chain links TRBV5-6 with TRBJ2-3; the match to TRBD1 covers 7 bases. This CDR3 comprises 15 residues. Germline trimming cut 0 bases from V and 8 bases from J; bases unmatched to any gene: 9. The germline gives CDR1 SGHDT, CDR2 YYEEEE. CDR3 coding DNA: TGTGCCAGCAGCTTGGTGGGACAGAGCACAACTACGCAGTATTTT. Translation gives CASSLVGQSTTTQYF.

This chain joins TRBV19 and TRBJ1-1, with a tentative D call TRBD1 (6 bases). The CDR3 contains 15 residues. The V gene's germline CDR1 is LNHDA and CDR2 SQIVND (reference sequence). Trimming took 4 bases from V and 9 from J, leaving 21 bases between them. CDR3 protein: CASSNPGVTPTQAFF. CDR3 coding DNA: TGTGCCAGTAGTAATCCAGGGGTTACCCCGACTCAAGCTTTCTTT.

This chain joins TRBV27 and TRBJ2-3, with 8 bases aligning to TRBD2. The CDR3 covers 16 residues. The germline V gene encodes CDR1 MNHEY and CDR2 SMNVEV (reference sequence). V lost 0 bases and J lost 5; bases outside the gene matches: 7. CDR3 sequence reads: CASSLSSGRTGDTQYF. The CDR3 DNA reads TGTGCCAGCAGTTTATCCAGCGGGAGAACTGGAGATACGCAGTATTTT.

The DNA for the CDR3 is TGTGCCAGTAGTATGAACAGACAGGGCTACAATGAGCAGTTCTTC. It specifies CASSMNRQGYNEQFF. V is TRBV19 and J is TRBJ2-1; 7 nucleotides align to TRBD1. The V gene end was trimmed by 3 bases and the J gene end by 3 bases; junction bases not matched to a gene: 5. The CDR3 is 15 residues long. Germline V CDR1 and CDR2: LNHDA, SQIVND (reference sequence).